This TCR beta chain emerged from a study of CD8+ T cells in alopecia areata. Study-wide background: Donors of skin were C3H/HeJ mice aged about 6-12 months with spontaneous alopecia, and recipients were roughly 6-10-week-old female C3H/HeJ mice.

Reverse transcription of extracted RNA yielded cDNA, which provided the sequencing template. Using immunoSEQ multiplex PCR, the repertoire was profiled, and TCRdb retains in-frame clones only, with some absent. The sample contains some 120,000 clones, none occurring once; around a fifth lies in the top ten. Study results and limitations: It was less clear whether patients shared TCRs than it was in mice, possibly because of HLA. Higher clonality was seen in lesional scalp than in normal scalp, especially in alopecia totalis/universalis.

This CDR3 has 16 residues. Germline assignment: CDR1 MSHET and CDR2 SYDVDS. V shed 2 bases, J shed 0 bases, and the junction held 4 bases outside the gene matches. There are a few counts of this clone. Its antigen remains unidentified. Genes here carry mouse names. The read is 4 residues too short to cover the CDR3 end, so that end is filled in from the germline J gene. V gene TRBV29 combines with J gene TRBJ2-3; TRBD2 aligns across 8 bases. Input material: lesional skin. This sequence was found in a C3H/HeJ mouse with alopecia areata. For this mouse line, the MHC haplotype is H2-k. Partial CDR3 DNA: TGTGCTAGCAGTTTAACTGGGGGCTCTAGTGCAGAA. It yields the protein CASSLTGGSSAE. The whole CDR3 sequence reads CASSLTGGSSAETLYF.